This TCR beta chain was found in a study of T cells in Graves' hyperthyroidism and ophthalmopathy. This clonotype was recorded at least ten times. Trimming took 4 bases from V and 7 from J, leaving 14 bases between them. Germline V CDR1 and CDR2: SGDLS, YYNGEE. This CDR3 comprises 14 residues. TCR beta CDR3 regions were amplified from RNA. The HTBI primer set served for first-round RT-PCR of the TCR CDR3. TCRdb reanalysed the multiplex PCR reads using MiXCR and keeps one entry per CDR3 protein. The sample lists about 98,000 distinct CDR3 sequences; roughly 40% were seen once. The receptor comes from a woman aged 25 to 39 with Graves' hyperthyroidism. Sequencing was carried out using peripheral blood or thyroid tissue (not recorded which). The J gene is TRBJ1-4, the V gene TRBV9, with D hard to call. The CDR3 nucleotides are TGTGCCAGCAGCCTTACCGGACCCGGTGAAAAACTGTTTTTT. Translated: CASSLTGPGEKLFF.